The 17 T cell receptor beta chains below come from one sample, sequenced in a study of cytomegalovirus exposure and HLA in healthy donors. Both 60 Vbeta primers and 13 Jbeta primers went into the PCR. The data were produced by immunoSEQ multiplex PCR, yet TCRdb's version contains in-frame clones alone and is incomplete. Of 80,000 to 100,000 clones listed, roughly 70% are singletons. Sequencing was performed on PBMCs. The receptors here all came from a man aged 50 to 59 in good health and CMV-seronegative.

The CDR3 region has the DNA TGTGCCAGCAGAGTTCAGGCCAGGGGGTATGGCTACACCTTC. The encoded protein is CASRVQARGYGYTF. The gene calls are TRBV28 and TRBJ1-2; 7 bases map to TRBD1. V trimming: 6 bases; J trimming: 5 bases; junction bases outside the gene matches: 9. The CDR3 is made up of 14 amino acids. Germline V gene data show CDR1 as MDHEN and CDR2 as SYDVKM.

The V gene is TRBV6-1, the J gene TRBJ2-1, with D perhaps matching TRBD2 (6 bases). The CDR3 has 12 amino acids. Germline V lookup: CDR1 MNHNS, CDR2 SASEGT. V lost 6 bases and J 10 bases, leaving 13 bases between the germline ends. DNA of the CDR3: TGTGCCAGCAGGGACGGGGCGGGGGAGCAGTTCTTC. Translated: CASRDGAGEQFF.

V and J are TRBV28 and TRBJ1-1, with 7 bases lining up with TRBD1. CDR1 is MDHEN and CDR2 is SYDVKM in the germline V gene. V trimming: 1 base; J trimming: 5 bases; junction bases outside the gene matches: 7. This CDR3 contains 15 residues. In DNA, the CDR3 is TGTGCCAGCAGTTTATTCAGTCCAGGGGGAACTGAAGCTTTCTTT. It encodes CASSLFSPGGTEAFF.

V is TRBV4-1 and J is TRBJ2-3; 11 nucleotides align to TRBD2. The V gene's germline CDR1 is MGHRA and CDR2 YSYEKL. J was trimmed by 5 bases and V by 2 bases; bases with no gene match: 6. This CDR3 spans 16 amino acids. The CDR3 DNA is TGCGCCAGCAGCCAACCTAGCGGGGGGCGGGGAGATACGCAGTATTTT. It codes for CASSQPSGGRGDTQYF.

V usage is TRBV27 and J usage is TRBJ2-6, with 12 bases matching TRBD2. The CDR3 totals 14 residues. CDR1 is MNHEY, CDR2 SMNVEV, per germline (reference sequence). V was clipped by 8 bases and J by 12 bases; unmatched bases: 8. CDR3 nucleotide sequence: TGTGCCAGCTCGCTAGCGGGGGGGCGGACCGTCCTGACTTTC. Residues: CASSLAGGRTVLTF.

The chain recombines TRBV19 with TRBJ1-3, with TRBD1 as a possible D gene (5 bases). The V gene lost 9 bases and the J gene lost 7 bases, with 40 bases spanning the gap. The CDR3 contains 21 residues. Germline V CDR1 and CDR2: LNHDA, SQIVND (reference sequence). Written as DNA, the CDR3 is TGTGCCAGAATAATGGGACGGGAGGGTCTAGTCCCCGTCATACAAAACAACACCATATATTTT. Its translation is CARIMGREGLVPVIQNNTIYF. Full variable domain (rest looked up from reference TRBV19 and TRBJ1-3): DGGITQSPKYLFRKEGQNVTLSCEQNLNHDAMYWYRQDPGQGLRLIYYSQIVNDFQKGDIAEGYSVSREKKESFPLTVTSAQKNPTAFYLCARIMGREGLVPVIQNNTIYFGEGSWLTVV.

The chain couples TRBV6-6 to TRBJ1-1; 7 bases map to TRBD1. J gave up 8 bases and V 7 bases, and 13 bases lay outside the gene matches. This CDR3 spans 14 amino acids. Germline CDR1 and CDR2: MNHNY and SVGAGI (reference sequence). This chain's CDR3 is CASTTNQGRGEAFF. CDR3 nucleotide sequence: TGTGCCAGCACCACTAACCAGGGCAGGGGGGAAGCTTTCTTT.

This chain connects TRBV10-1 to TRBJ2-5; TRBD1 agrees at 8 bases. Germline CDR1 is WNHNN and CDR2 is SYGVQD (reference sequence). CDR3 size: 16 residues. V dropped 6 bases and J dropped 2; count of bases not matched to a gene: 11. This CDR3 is CASSRGQGWQQETQYF. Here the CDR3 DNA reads TGCGCCAGCAGCCGCGGACAGGGTTGGCAACAAGAGACCCAGTACTTC.

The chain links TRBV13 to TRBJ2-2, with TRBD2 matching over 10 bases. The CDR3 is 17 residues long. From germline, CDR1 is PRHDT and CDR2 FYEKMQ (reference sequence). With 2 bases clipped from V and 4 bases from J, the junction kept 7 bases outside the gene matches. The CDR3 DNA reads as TGTGCCAGCAGCTTATCGCTAGCGGGGGACACCACCGGGGAGCTGTTTTTT. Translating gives CASSLSLAGDTTGELFF.

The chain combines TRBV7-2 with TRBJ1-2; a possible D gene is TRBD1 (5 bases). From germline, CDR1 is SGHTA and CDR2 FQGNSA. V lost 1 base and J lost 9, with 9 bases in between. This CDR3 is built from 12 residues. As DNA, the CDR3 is TGTGCCAGCAGCTTAGACGCAGGGCGCTACACCTTC. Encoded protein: CASSLDAGRYTF.

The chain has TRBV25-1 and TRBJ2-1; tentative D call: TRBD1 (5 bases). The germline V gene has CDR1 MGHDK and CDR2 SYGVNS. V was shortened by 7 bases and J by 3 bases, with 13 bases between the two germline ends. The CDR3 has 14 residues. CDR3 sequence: CASKDSSLYNEQFF. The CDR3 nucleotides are TGTGCCAGCAAAGACAGTTCCCTCTACAATGAGCAGTTCTTC.

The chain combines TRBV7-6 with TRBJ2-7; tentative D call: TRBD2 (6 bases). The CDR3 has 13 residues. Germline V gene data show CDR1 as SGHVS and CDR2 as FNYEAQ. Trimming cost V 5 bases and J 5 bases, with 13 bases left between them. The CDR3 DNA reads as TGTGCCAGCAGCCCCCTCCGGGAGAACGAGCAGTACTTC. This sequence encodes CASSPLRENEQYF.

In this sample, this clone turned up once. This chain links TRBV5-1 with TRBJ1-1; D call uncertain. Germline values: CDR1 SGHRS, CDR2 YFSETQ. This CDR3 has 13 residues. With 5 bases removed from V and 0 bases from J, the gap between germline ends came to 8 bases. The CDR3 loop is CASRGQVNTEAFF. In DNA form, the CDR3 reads TGCGCCAGCAGAGGCCAGGTGAACACTGAAGCTTTCTTT.

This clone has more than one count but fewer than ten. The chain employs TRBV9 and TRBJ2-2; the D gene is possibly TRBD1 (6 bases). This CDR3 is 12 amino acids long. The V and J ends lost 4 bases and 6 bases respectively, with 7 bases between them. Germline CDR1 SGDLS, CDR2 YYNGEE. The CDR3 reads CASSSGAGELFF. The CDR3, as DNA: TGTGCCAGCAGCTCAGGGGCCGGGGAGCTGTTTTTT.

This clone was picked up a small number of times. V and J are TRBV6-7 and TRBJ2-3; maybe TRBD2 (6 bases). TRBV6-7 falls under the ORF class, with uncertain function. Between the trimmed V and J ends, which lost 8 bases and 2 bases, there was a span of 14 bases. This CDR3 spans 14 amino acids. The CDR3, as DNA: TGTGCCAGCTCGCGGGGTCCCGACACAGATACGCAGTATTTT. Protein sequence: CASSRGPDTDTQYF.

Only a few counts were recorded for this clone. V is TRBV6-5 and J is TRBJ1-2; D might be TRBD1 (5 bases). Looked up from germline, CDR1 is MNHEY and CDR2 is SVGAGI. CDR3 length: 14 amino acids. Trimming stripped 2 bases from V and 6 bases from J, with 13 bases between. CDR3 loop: CASSYIGAEDGYTF. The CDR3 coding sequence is TGTGCCAGCAGTTACATAGGGGCGGAAGATGGCTACACCTTC.

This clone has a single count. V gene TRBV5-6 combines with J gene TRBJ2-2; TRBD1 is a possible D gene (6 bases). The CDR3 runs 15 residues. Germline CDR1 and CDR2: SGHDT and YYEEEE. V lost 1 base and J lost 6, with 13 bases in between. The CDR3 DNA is TGTGCCAGCAGCTTGAATCCAGGGGCGGCCGGGGAGCTGTTTTTT. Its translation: CASSLNPGAAGELFF.